Presented here are 25 T cell receptor beta chains from one specimen sequenced in a study of blood T cell repertoires in COVID-19 (dated by TCRdb to 2020 to 2022). Libraries were prepared through the immunoSEQ multiplex PCR assay. TCRdb took this table from immuneACCESS and kept in-frame rearrangements with V and J called. Such tables lack part of the clones; where checked against another copy, unresolved V genes explain under half of the gap, and the rest is unexplained. The sample table contains some 95,000 clones; only one count was recorded for around 80% of them. The ten largest clonotypes hold 8.7% of the sample. Sequences were obtained from peripheral blood. The receptors originated from a man between 50 and 59 years old who had recovered from COVID-19.

This clone was observed once. CDR3 sequence reads: CASSIAGTGSGNTIYF. The CDR3 DNA follows: TGTGCCAGTAGTATAGCCGGGACAGGGTCCGGAAACACCATATATTTT. The V and J genes are TRBV19 and TRBJ1-3, with 9 bases identical to TRBD1. Germline V gene data show CDR1 as LNHDA and CDR2 as SQIVND (reference sequence). After removal of 1 base from V and 4 bases from J, the junction contained 5 bases not matched to a gene. This CDR3 has 16 residues.

This clone appeared a few times. The genes are TRBV10-3 and TRBJ1-3; 9 nucleotides line up with TRBD1. CDR3 length: 17 residues. The ends lost 7 bases at V and 0 bases at J; junction bases unmatched: 10. Germline CDR1 ENHRY, CDR2 SYGVKD. For the CDR3, the DNA is TGTGCCATCAATCGGGGACAGGGCCTTTCCTCTGGAAACACCATATATTTT. Protein product: CAINRGQGLSSGNTIYF.

The J gene is TRBJ2-1, the V gene TRBV7-2; perhaps TRBD2 as D (5 bases). V lost 5 bases, J lost 3 bases, and 8 bases lay in between. CDR3 length: 13 residues. Germline V gene data show CDR1 as SGHTA and CDR2 as FQGNSA. The CDR3 spells CASSAGLYNEQFF. CDR3 sequence (DNA): TGTGCCAGCAGCGCCGGACTCTACAATGAGCAGTTCTTC.

This clone was seen more than once but under ten times. The chain couples TRBV12-3 or TRBV12-4 to TRBJ1-1, with D unresolved. The V and J ends lost 5 bases and 11 bases respectively, with 18 bases between them. The length of the CDR3 is 13 residues. CDR3 coding DNA: TGTGCCAGCAGTCTTGCCTCACAGAGTGGGGCTTTCTTT. Translating gives CASSLASQSGAFF.

The V gene is TRBV12-3 or TRBV12-4, the J gene TRBJ1-2; D ambiguous. The CDR3 has 12 amino acids. Trimming shortened V by 6 bases and J by 8 bases, and 13 bases separated the two germline ends. CDR3 DNA: TGTGCCAGCAGCGGATCTTTGAGGGGCTACACCTTC. This encodes CASSGSLRGYTF.

The chain combines TRBV18 with TRBJ1-3; maybe TRBD1 (5 bases). The V gene's germline CDR1 is KGHSH and CDR2 LQKENI. The V and J ends lost 1 base and 0 bases respectively, with 10 bases between them. The length of the CDR3 is 16 residues. CDR3 nucleotides: TGTGCCAGCTCACCACTCGACAGCCTCTCTGGAAACACCATATATTTT. It is translated as CASSPLDSLSGNTIYF. The complete variable domain, with remaining parts taken from reference TRBV18 and TRBJ1-3, reads NAGVMQNPRHLVRRRGQEARLRCSPMKGHSHVYWYRQLPEEGLKFMVYLQKENIIDESGMPKERFSAEFPKEGPSILRIQQVVRGDSAAYFCASSPLDSLSGNTIYFGEGSWLTVV.

The chain's CDR3 is CATSDSGEGYTF. The CDR3 nucleotides read TGTGCCACCAGTGATTCAGGGGAAGGCTACACCTTC. V usage is TRBV24-1 and J usage is TRBJ1-2, with D possibly TRBD1 on 6 matching bases. Germline CDR1 and CDR2: KGHDR and SFDVKD. The CDR3 is 12 amino acids. V gave up 2 bases and J gave up 8 bases, with 8 bases separating them.

The chain combines TRBV7-6 with TRBJ2-3; D is possibly TRBD1 (5 bases). The CDR3 is 13 amino acids. Germline CDR1 SGHVS, CDR2 FNYEAQ. V was shortened by 4 bases and J by 1 base, with 6 bases between the two germline ends. This CDR3 reads CASSSRGTDTQYF. The DNA of the CDR3 is TGTGCCAGCAGCTCCAGGGGCACAGATACGCAGTATTTT.

This clone has only one observation. The V and J genes are TRBV6-6 and TRBJ2-1, with TRBD2 identical over 8 bases. V shed 5 bases, J shed 3 bases, and the junction held 9 bases outside the gene matches. CDR1 MNHNY and CDR2 SVGAGI come from the germline V gene (reference sequence). CDR3 length: 16 residues. As DNA, the CDR3 is TGTGCCAGCAGTGGACTTTTAGCGGGACGCTACAATGAGCAGTTCTTC. It specifies CASSGLLAGRYNEQFF.

The chain has TRBV2 and TRBJ2-2; maybe TRBD2 (6 bases). The V gene's germline CDR1 is SNHLY and CDR2 FYNNEI. CDR3 length equals 14 residues. V lost 7 bases to trimming and J lost 5 bases, with 14 bases between them. The CDR3 here is CASNFGTYTGELFF. CDR3 sequence (DNA): TGTGCCAGCAACTTCGGGACTTATACCGGGGAGCTGTTTTTT.

The V gene is TRBV19, the J gene TRBJ2-3; weak D call: TRBD1 (6 bases). The CDR3 spans 14 residues. Per germline, CDR1 LNHDA and CDR2 SQIVND (reference sequence). V was trimmed by 3 bases and J by 3 bases, leaving 10 bases between them. The CDR3 spells CASSMSGQTDTQYF. CDR3 DNA: TGTGCCAGTAGTATGAGCGGACAGACAGATACGCAGTATTTT.

The gene calls are TRBV6-1 and TRBJ1-2; no clear D. V lost 2 bases and J 0 bases, leaving 10 bases between the germline ends. The germline CDR1 and CDR2 sequences are MNHNS and SASEGT. The CDR3 contains 15 residues. CDR3: CASSELSRTNYGYTF. Here the CDR3 DNA reads TGTGCCAGCAGTGAACTGTCCAGGACTAACTATGGCTACACCTTC.

The V gene is TRBV12-3 or TRBV12-4, the J gene TRBJ1-2, with TRBD1 identical over 7 bases. This CDR3 spans 13 amino acids. Trimming took 7 bases from V and 3 from J; bases not matched to a gene: 5. CDR3 loop: CASKRTGDYGYTF. The CDR3 bases are TGTGCCAGCAAGAGGACAGGTGACTATGGCTACACCTTC.

The chain joins TRBV9 to TRBJ2-2; TRBD2 aligns across 11 bases. CDR1 and CDR2 from the germline V gene are SGDLS and YYNGEE. V dropped 0 bases and J dropped 1; count of bases not matched to a gene: 8. CDR3 length: 19 amino acids. CDR3 sequence (DNA): TGTGCCAGCAGCGTAGGGATCTTAGCGGGAGGGAAGAACACCGGGGAGCTGTTTTTT. Residues: CASSVGILAGGKNTGELFF.

The rearrangement links TRBV29-1 to TRBJ1-5; D gene ambiguous. Germline V gives CDR1 SQVTM, CDR2 ANQGSEA. The CDR3 is 15 residues long. V lost 4 bases, J lost 0 bases, and 13 bases lay in between. The CDR3 spells CSVVAEGSSNQPQHF. CDR3 sequence (DNA): TGCAGCGTTGTAGCCGAGGGTAGTAGCAATCAGCCCCAGCATTTT.

This clone was counted once. The chain employs TRBV7-2 and TRBJ1-1; D may be TRBD1 (5 bases). Looked up from germline, CDR1 is SGHTA and CDR2 is FQGNSA. The CDR3 totals 13 residues. Deletions cut 6 bases from V and 1 base from J, with 9 bases between. The CDR3 is CASSPGGNTEAFF. The DNA of the CDR3 is TGTGCCAGCAGTCCCGGGGGGAACACTGAAGCTTTCTTT.

The chain has TRBV18 and TRBJ1-1; D gene ambiguous. CDR3 size: 13 residues. V was clipped by 5 bases and J by 1 base, with 8 bases between them. CDR1 and CDR2 (germline): KGHSH, LQKENI. CDR3 bases: TGTGCCAGCTCAGCTCTAGAGAACACTGAAGCTTTCTTT. Residues: CASSALENTEAFF.

This chain uses TRBV12-3 or TRBV12-4 with TRBJ1-2; no clear D gene. The CDR3 is 13 amino acids. Trimming removed 0 bases at V and 4 bases at J, with 6 bases between. The CDR3 region has the DNA TGTGCCAGCAGTTTAGCGACAAGCTATGGCTACACCTTC. Residues: CASSLATSYGYTF.

This chain joins TRBV2 and TRBJ1-6; 8 positions match TRBD1. The CDR3 contains 14 residues. With V trimmed by 3 bases and J by 9 bases, 4 bases remained unmatched. Germline lookup yields CDR1 SNHLY and CDR2 FYNNEI. The CDR3 DNA reads as TGTGCCAGCAGTGAGAGACAGGGGTCTTCACCCCTCCACTTT. Translation gives CASSERQGSSPLHF.

The V call is TRBV2, the J call TRBJ2-7; 7 bases fit TRBD1. V was pared by 6 bases and J by 3 bases, with 8 bases of the junction left unmatched. The CDR3 length is 14 residues. Germline CDR1 is SNHLY and CDR2 is FYNNEI. The CDR3 nucleotides read TGTGCCAGCAGACAAATTGGGACAGTCTACGAGCAGTACTTC. Translated: CASRQIGTVYEQYF.

CDR3 DNA: TGTGCCAGCTCACCCGCGAGATCTAGCACAGATACGCAGTATTTT. Translating it yields CASSPARSSTDTQYF. This chain joins TRBV18 and TRBJ2-3; D is undetermined. This CDR3 is 15 amino acids long. V lost 3 bases and J lost 0, with 10 bases in between. Germline CDR1 is KGHSH and CDR2 is LQKENI.

The V gene is TRBV25-1, the J gene TRBJ1-2, with 7 bases fitting TRBD1. This CDR3 has 13 residues. CDR1 is MGHDK and CDR2 is SYGVNS in the germline V gene. V shed 3 bases and J 2 bases; nucleotides not matched to a gene: 0. Written as DNA, the CDR3 is TGTGCCAGCAGTGACAGGGGGAACTATGGCTACACCTTC. Its protein product is CASSDRGNYGYTF.

The V and J genes are TRBV5-1 and TRBJ2-2; D may be TRBD1 (5 bases). CDR1 and CDR2 from the germline V gene are SGHRS and YFSETQ. V lost 1 base, J lost 4 bases, and 11 bases lay in between. The CDR3 sequence is 15 residues long. This chain's CDR3 is CASSLPGIGTGELFF. The CDR3 DNA is TGCGCCAGCAGCTTGCCAGGGATTGGCACCGGGGAGCTGTTTTTT.

The chain couples TRBV18 to TRBJ1-3; TRBD1 might be the D (6 bases). Deletions cut 5 bases from V and 0 bases from J, with 17 bases between. The CDR3 is 17 residues long. CDR1 is KGHSH, CDR2 LQKENI, per germline. CDR3 protein: CASSGSTGGPSGNTIYF. The CDR3 DNA follows: TGTGCCAGCTCAGGTTCGACAGGTGGGCCCTCTGGAAACACCATATATTTT.

This chain joins TRBV9 and TRBJ2-3; maybe TRBD2 (6 bases). The germline V gene encodes CDR1 SGDLS and CDR2 YYNGEE. The CDR3 length is 17 residues. The V and J ends lost 2 bases and 1 base respectively, with 17 bases between them. CDR3 region: CASSVSRDFGGTDTQYF. For the CDR3, the DNA is TGTGCCAGCAGCGTTTCCCGGGACTTTGGAGGCACAGATACGCAGTATTTT.